This T cell receptor beta chain was obtained from a study of blood T cell repertoires in COVID-19. Overall study context: PBMCs, B-cell-depleted T cells, or T cells provided the cDNA or gDNA that made up the material.

The ends were cut back, 1 base at V and 0 bases at J, with 11 bases in the middle. This CDR3 region has 16 residues. Germline V gene data show CDR1 as MGHRA and CDR2 as YSYEKL. In the authors' workflow: Amplification from reference gene primers served as the basis for estimated nucleated cell counts. Here immunoSEQ multiplex PCR was the method, and the copy in TCRdb shows in-frame clones only, minus some. V, J and clone size are those of that table, while D and trimming were read from the DNA. The sample holds 130,000 to 150,000 clones, 84% seen once. This clone has only a few counts. The specimen sequenced was peripheral blood. The chain employs TRBV4-1 and TRBJ2-3; D is uncertain. The TCR was taken from a human donor in a cohort sampled during active COVID-19. CDR3 in amino acids: CASSQGTLSSTDTQYF. The CDR3 bases are TGCGCCAGCAGCCAAGGAACCCTCAGTAGCACAGATACGCAGTATTTT.